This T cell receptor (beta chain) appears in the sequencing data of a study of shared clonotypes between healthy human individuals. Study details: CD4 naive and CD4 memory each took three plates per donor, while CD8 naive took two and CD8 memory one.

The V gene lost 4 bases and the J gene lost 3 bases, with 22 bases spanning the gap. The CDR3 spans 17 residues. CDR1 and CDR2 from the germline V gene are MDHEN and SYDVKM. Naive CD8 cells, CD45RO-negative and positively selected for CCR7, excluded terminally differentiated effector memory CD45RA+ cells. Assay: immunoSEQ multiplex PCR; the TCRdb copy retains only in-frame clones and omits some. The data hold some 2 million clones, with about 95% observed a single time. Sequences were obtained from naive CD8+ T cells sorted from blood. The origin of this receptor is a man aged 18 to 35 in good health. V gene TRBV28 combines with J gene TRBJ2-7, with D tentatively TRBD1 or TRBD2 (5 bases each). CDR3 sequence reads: CASSSRPGRGGSYEQYF. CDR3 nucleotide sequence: TGTGCCAGCAGTTCTCGGCCAGGGAGAGGTGGTAGCTACGAGCAGTACTTC.